The sequence of this T cell receptor beta chain was determined in a study of cytomegalovirus exposure and HLA in healthy donors. Across the study: HLA-typed donors contributed some 85 million unique TCRs, which were held in an early data release.

The primer mix had 60 Vbeta and 13 Jbeta primers. In the authors' workflow: Unique TCR beta chains numbered 80 million to 95 million in a later analysis, with roughly 10 million shared. Method: immunoSEQ multiplex PCR; TCRdb's copy keeps in-frame clones and lacks some. The D gene and trimming were derived from the DNA, and the V and J assignments and clone size from that table. The sample yields about 120,000 clones, approximately 71% seen once. V lost 6 bases, J lost 0 bases, and 14 bases lay in between. The CDR3 covers 15 residues. Germline CDR1 is MNHEY and CDR2 is SVGAGI. Whole-study results and caveats: Indistinguishability led to the exclusion of some V segments, TRBV6-2 and TRBV6-3 included. Reports indicated that the classifier achieved high specificity and sensitivity in diagnosing cytomegalovirus status.

Worth noting for this clone: Its antigen is unidentified.

The sequence was collected from a woman between 50 and 59 years old in good health and CMV-seronegative. Input material: PBMCs. V and J are TRBV6-5 and TRBJ1-2; D not resolved. Here the CDR3 DNA reads TGTGCCAGCAGGCGCATACAGTTAGCTAACTATGGCTACACCTTC. Encoded protein: CASRRIQLANYGYTF.